This T cell receptor (beta chain) was retrieved from a study of Ad26.COV2.S vaccination and SARS-CoV-2 variants. Germline loops: CDR1 MGHRA, CDR2 YSYEKL. CDR3 length: 14 residues. Unmatched junction bases numbered 2, after V lost 4 bases and J lost 2 bases. General study points: With respect to non-spike TCR breadth, vaccine and placebo recipients were similar. While placebo recipients had lower spike-specific TCR breadth, vaccine recipients had more.

Note on this clone: Antigen: not known.

Assay used: immunoSEQ multiplex PCR; TCRdb lists only in-frame clones, some missing. The sample includes about 480,000 clones, 87% of them seen just once. As to treatment: about 20 received Ad26.COV2.S at low or high dose, single or two shots; 5 received placebo; per-sample allocation not given. Specimen acquisition occurred on day 63 following the initial vaccine or placebo injection. This receptor was obtained from a person aged 18-60 years who received the Ad26.COV2.S COVID-19 vaccine or a placebo. The sequencing here drew on peripheral blood, taken in a trial of Ad26.COV2.S vaccine versus placebo. The chain employs TRBV4-1 and TRBJ2-5; 9 nucleotides agree with TRBD2. Here the CDR3 DNA reads TGCGCCAGCAGCCTAGCGGGAGTGCAAGAGACCCAGTACTTC. Its protein product is CASSLAGVQETQYF.